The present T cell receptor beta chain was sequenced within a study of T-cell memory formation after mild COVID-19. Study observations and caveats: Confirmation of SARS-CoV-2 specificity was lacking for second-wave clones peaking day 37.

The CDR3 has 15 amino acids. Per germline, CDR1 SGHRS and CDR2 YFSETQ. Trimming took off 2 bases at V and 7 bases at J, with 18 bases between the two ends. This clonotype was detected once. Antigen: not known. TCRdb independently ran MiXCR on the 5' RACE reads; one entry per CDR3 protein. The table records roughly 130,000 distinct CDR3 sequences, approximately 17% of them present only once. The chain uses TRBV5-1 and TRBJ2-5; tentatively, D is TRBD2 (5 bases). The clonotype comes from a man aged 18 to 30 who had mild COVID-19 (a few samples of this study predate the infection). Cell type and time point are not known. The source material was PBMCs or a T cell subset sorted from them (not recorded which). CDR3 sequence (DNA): TGCGCCAGCAGCTTACACCCAGAGTTCCGGGGGACCCAGTACTTC. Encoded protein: CASSLHPEFRGTQYF.